A single sample gave rise to the 14 T cell receptor beta chains below, sequenced in a study of shared clonotypes between healthy human individuals. Some clones are missing from TCRdb's copy, which holds only in-frame ones; the method was immunoSEQ multiplex PCR. This table holds more than 2,000,000 clones, just over 90% found once. The sequencing sample was made of naive CD4+ T cells sorted from blood. Subset in this sample: CD45RA+ positively selected. All receptors come from a man aged 18 to 30 in good health.

A note on this clone: A read error may account for a junction end that differs from germline. V is TRBV6-1 and J is TRBJ1-5; no reliable D call. This CDR3 comprises 15 residues. Germline V gene sequence: CDR1 MNHNS, CDR2 SASEGT. CDR3 sequence (DNA): TGTGCCAGCAGTCAGATGTACCCCGGGTCTCAGCCCCTGCATTTT. Translation gives CASSQMYPGSQPLHF.

The chain recombines TRBV6-1 with TRBJ2-7, with 7 bases matching TRBD1. This CDR3 comprises 13 residues. Germline trimming cut 10 bases from V and 4 bases from J; bases unmatched to any gene: 10. Germline values: CDR1 MNHNS, CDR2 SASEGT. This chain's CDR3 is CATYQGVGYEQYF. CDR3 DNA sequence: TGTGCCACCTACCAGGGGGTAGGTTACGAGCAGTACTTC.

This chain links TRBV7-2 with TRBJ1-1, with D hard to call. Trimming shortened V by 2 bases and J by 2 bases, and 12 bases separated the two germline ends. The CDR3 contains 15 residues. Germline V lookup: CDR1 SGHTA, CDR2 FQGNSA. The CDR3 is CASSLWTGGNTEAFF. CDR3 in DNA: TGTGCCAGCAGCTTATGGACGGGAGGAAACACTGAAGCTTTCTTT.

The chain employs TRBV7-8 and TRBJ2-7, with 9 bases aligning to TRBD1. This CDR3 comprises 16 residues. Germline V gives CDR1 SGHVS, CDR2 FQNEAQ. With V trimmed by 1 base and J by 6 bases, 10 bases remained unmatched. The CDR3 bases are TGTGCCAGCAGCTTAGAAGCGGACAGGGGCCCAACCGAGCAGTACTTC. Encoded protein: CASSLEADRGPTEQYF.

V usage is TRBV5-1 and J usage is TRBJ2-2; 9 bases line up with TRBD2. This CDR3 region has 15 residues. Losses at the gene ends were 4 bases for V and 1 base for J; bases not matched to a gene: 2. Germline CDR1 SGHRS, CDR2 YFSETQ. This chain's CDR3 is CASSPTSGNTGELFF. CDR3 bases: TGCGCCAGCAGCCCGACTAGCGGGAACACCGGGGAGCTGTTTTTT.

The V call is TRBV6-1, the J call TRBJ1-3; weak D call: TRBD1 (6 bases). CDR3 length: 14 amino acids. V lost 8 bases to trimming and J lost 0 bases, with 11 bases between them. The germline V gene has CDR1 MNHNS and CDR2 SASEGT. The CDR3 loop is CASGDRSSGNTIYF. CDR3 DNA: TGTGCCAGCGGCGACAGGAGCTCTGGAAACACCATATATTTT.

This clone occurred a few times. Other DNA sequences of this sample code for an identical CDR3. V usage is TRBV2 and J usage is TRBJ2-7; no reliable D call. The CDR3 is 11 residues long. Germline loops: CDR1 SNHLY, CDR2 FYNNEI. Trimming took off 4 bases at V and 3 bases at J, with 4 bases between the two ends. The CDR3 DNA sequence: TGTGCCAGCAGTGTAGTCTACGAGCAGTACTTC. This encodes CASSVVYEQYF.

The V and J genes are TRBV27 and TRBJ2-3; TRBD2 matches 10 bases. With 4 bases clipped from V and 4 bases from J, the junction kept 11 bases outside the gene matches. The CDR3 is made up of 17 amino acids. Germline assignment: CDR1 MNHEY and CDR2 SMNVEV (reference sequence). The CDR3 DNA follows: TGTGCCAGCAGTTCCGGGCTAGCGGGAGTAGGTTCAGATACGCAGTATTTT. Amino acid sequence: CASSSGLAGVGSDTQYF.

V and J are TRBV18 and TRBJ2-1; D remains unclear. The CDR3 sequence is 21 residues long. V lost 0 bases and J 0 bases, leaving 24 bases between the germline ends. CDR1 is KGHSH and CDR2 is LQKENI in the germline V gene. In DNA form, the CDR3 reads TGTGCCAGCTCACCACCCTTATACGGAACAGTCAACGGTATCTCCTACAATGAGCAGTTCTTC. Translated: CASSPPLYGTVNGISYNEQFF. Full variable domain (missing parts from reference TRBV18 and TRBJ2-1): NAGVMQNPRHLVRRRGQEARLRCSPMKGHSHVYWYRQLPEEGLKFMVYLQKENIIDESGMPKERFSAEFPKEGPSILRIQQVVRGDSAAYFCASSPPLYGTVNGISYNEQFFGPGTRLTVL.

The CDR3 coding sequence is TGTGCCAGCAGCGTAGGTCCAGGCCCGAACACCGGGGAGCTGTTTTTT. Translating it yields CASSVGPGPNTGELFF. The chain has TRBV9 and TRBJ2-2; D not resolved. Germline assignment: CDR1 SGDLS and CDR2 YYNGEE. This CDR3 is 16 amino acids long. Trimming pared 0 bases from V and 0 bases from J, leaving 9 bases between.

The chain employs TRBV28 and TRBJ1-2, with D possibly TRBD1 on 6 matching bases. This CDR3 has 14 residues. The germline V gene encodes CDR1 MDHEN and CDR2 SYDVKM. Trimming took off 6 bases at V and 5 bases at J, with 16 bases between the two ends. This CDR3 reads CASSYPGHKYGYTF. Here the CDR3 DNA reads TGTGCCAGCAGCTACCCGGGACATAAATATGGCTACACCTTC.

Turning to this clone: The junction does not match germline at one end; this may be a read error. V and J are TRBV7-7 and TRBJ1-4; 10 nucleotides match TRBD1. The CDR3 has 14 amino acids. Looked up from germline, CDR1 is SSHAT and CDR2 is FNYEAQ (reference sequence). CDR3 nucleotide sequence: TGTGCTAGCAGCCGGGACAGGGGTTATGAAAAACTGTTTTTT. It translates to CASSRDRGYEKLFF.

The chain uses TRBV19 and TRBJ2-7; tentative D call: TRBD2 (6 bases). CDR1 is LNHDA and CDR2 is SQIVND in the germline V gene (reference sequence). This CDR3 has 13 residues. The ends were cut back, 4 bases at V and 6 bases at J, with 13 bases in the middle. For the CDR3, the DNA is TGTGCCAGTAGTACGCGTTGGGGGGTCGAGCAGTACTTC. It yields the protein CASSTRWGVEQYF.

V and J are TRBV5-1 and TRBJ2-5; 10 bases map to TRBD2. Germline trimming cut 5 bases from V and 2 bases from J; bases unmatched to any gene: 0. The germline gives CDR1 SGHRS, CDR2 YFSETQ. The CDR3 is 13 residues long. The CDR3 loop is CASRLAGQETQYF. The CDR3, as DNA: TGCGCCAGCAGACTAGCGGGGCAAGAGACCCAGTACTTC.